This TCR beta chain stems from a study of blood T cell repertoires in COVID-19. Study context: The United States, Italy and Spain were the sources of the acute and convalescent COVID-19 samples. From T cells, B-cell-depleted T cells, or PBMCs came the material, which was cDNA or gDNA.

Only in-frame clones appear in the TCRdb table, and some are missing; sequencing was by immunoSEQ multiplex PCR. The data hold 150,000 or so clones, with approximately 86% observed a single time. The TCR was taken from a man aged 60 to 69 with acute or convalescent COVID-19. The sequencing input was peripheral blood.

CDR3 nucleotides: TGTGCCAGTAGGAGAGATCGAGGGTTTCACAATGAGCAGTTCTTC. As protein: CASRRDRGFHNEQFF. The chain joins TRBV19 to TRBJ2-1; weak D call: TRBD2 (5 bases). Trimming cost V 6 bases and J 5 bases, with 17 bases left between them. The germline CDR1 and CDR2 sequences are LNHDA and SQIVND (reference sequence). This CDR3 region has 15 residues.